The T cell receptor (beta chain) described here comes from a study of T cell responses to AZD1222 COVID-19 vaccine. The V and J ends lost 4 bases and 0 bases respectively, with 15 bases between them. The CDR3 covers 16 residues. CDR1 and CDR2 (germline): MNHNS, SASEGT. Measured with immunoSEQ multiplex PCR; TCRdb has only the in-frame clones, and not every one. Among under 200,000 clones listed, 90% were seen once. V gene TRBV6-1 combines with J gene TRBJ1-1; D is perhaps TRBD1 (5 bases). This TCR was recovered from an adult in good health. This sample comprised peripheral blood, obtained on day 0 of AZD1222 vaccination. The CDR3 region has the DNA TGTGCCAGCAGTGCACTACCCAGGGTCATGAACACTGAAGCTTTCTTT. Encoded protein: CASSALPRVMNTEAFF.